Presented here are 26 T cell receptor beta chains from one specimen sequenced in a study of beta chain features in type 1 diabetes. Study-wide findings and caveats: Among patients with Type 1 diabetes, TCRB CDR3s were moderately but significantly shorter in every one of the four CD4+ subsets.

The study reverse transcribed the entire isolated RNA, so it sequenced expressed TCRB transcripts. The table came from immunoSEQ multiplex PCR; TCRdb's copy has only in-frame clones and leaves some out. The table has over 200,000 clones, roughly a tenth seen once. Their antigens are not known. The specimen was naive CD4+ T cells from blood. All receptors come from a man aged 25 to 45 with type 1 diabetes.

CDR3 protein: CASSSWARGTEAFF. The CDR3 DNA follows: TGTGCCAGCAGTTCTTGGGCCAGGGGCACTGAAGCTTTCTTT. V gene TRBV27 combines with J gene TRBJ1-1; tentatively, D is TRBD1 (6 bases). The CDR3 consists of 14 residues. Germline V lookup: CDR1 MNHEY, CDR2 SMNVEV (reference sequence). V was trimmed by 4 bases and J by 4 bases, leaving 13 bases between them.

This chain links TRBV4-2 with TRBJ1-1, with a possible D match to TRBD1 (5 bases). The CDR3 runs 13 residues. V gave up 4 bases and J gave up 3 bases, with 9 bases separating them. The germline V gene encodes CDR1 LGHNA and CDR2 YNFKEQ. The CDR3 loop reads CASSPTGYTEAFF. Here the CDR3 DNA reads TGTGCCAGCAGCCCCACAGGATACACTGAAGCTTTCTTT.

This clone was detected a few times. CDR3 amino acids: CASSLGGEPGFF. CDR3 DNA sequence: TGTGCCAGCAGCTTAGGGGGGGAACCAGGGTTCTTC. The chain links TRBV7-8 to TRBJ2-1; perhaps TRBD2 as D (6 bases). Trimming removed 1 base from V and 15 bases from J, with 13 bases in between. The CDR3 length is 12 residues. The germline CDR1 and CDR2 sequences are SGHVS and FQNEAQ.

The chain carries TRBV30 and TRBJ1-1; a weak D match, TRBD1 (5 bases). V was shortened by 1 base and J by 10 bases, with 13 bases between the two germline ends. The length of the CDR3 is 12 residues. Germline V lookup: CDR1 GTSNPN, CDR2 SVGIG (reference sequence). As DNA, the CDR3 is TGTGCCTGGAGTGCGGGGGAGGGCCGAGCTTTCTTT. It is translated as CAWSAGEGRAFF.

This clone came up a few times. DNA of the CDR3: TGTGCCAGCAGAGACAGTACCTTTGTGAGTCAGCCCCAGCATTTT. Residues: CASRDSTFVSQPQHF. The rearrangement links TRBV2 to TRBJ1-5, with a tentative D call TRBD1 (5 bases). The CDR3 extends over 15 amino acids. The germline V gene encodes CDR1 SNHLY and CDR2 FYNNEI. The V and J ends lost 6 bases and 6 bases respectively, with 18 bases between them. Using reference TRBV2 and TRBJ1-5 for the parts outside the CDR3, the full variable domain is EPEVTQTPSHQVTQMGQEVILRCVPISNHLYFYWYRQILGQKVEFLVSFYNNEISEKSEIFDDQFSVERPDGSNFTLKIRSTKLEDSAMYFCASRDSTFVSQPQHFGDGTRLSIL.

The chain uses TRBV27 and TRBJ2-5; tentative D call: TRBD2 (6 bases). CDR3 length: 13 residues. Germline-derived CDR1 and CDR2 are MNHEY and SMNVEV (reference sequence). Between the trimmed V and J ends, which lost 5 bases and 7 bases, there was a span of 14 bases. Written as DNA, the CDR3 is TGTGCCAGCAGTCGGGAGCCGAGGGGGACCCAGTACTTC. Protein product: CASSREPRGTQYF.

In its sample, this clone was seen a few times. The CDR3 nucleotides are TGCAGCGTTCGTGCGGTAGATACGCAGTATTTT. Translating it yields CSVRAVDTQYF. J is TRBJ2-3 and V is TRBV29-1; D is uncertain. V was cut by 5 bases and J by 5 bases, with 8 bases left in between. The V gene's germline CDR1 is SQVTM and CDR2 ANQGSEA. This CDR3 comprises 11 residues.

This sequence joins TRBV5-1 and TRBJ2-1; TRBD2 matches at 10 bases. CDR1 is SGHRS and CDR2 is YFSETQ in the germline V gene. The CDR3 runs to 16 residues. V was clipped by 3 bases and J by 3 bases; unmatched bases: 6. The CDR3 nucleotides read TGCGCCAGCAGCTGGATGAGCGGGGGGGACTACAATGAGCAGTTCTTC. Translating it yields CASSWMSGGDYNEQFF.

The chain recombines TRBV30 with TRBJ1-2; tentatively, D is TRBD1 (5 bases). This CDR3 has 12 amino acids. Trimming pared 5 bases from V and 8 bases from J, leaving 15 bases between. From germline, CDR1 is GTSNPN and CDR2 SVGIG (reference sequence). The CDR3 here is CAWSGGPGGYTF. CDR3 sequence (DNA): TGTGCCTGGTCAGGTGGTCCAGGGGGCTACACCTTC.

A remark on this clone: The same CDR3 arises from other DNA sequences in this sample as well. The rearrangement uses TRBV7-2 and TRBJ1-5; possible D gene TRBD1, 5 bases. Germline values: CDR1 SGHTA, CDR2 FQGNSA. The CDR3 runs to 14 residues. The V gene lost 5 bases and the J gene lost 3 bases, with 11 bases spanning the gap. CDR3 DNA: TGTGCCAGCAGCCTAGACAGAAACAATCAGCCCCAGCATTTT. It translates to CASSLDRNNQPQHF.

The chain employs TRBV5-4 and TRBJ2-5, with 8 nucleotides matching TRBD2. Germline-derived CDR1 and CDR2 are SGHNT and YYREEE (reference sequence). After removal of 4 bases from V and 1 base from J, the junction contained 3 bases not matched to a gene. The CDR3 runs to 14 residues. CDR3 nucleotide sequence: TGTGCCAGCAGCCCTGCGGGGGGCCAAGAGACCCAGTACTTC. This gives the protein CASSPAGGQETQYF.

Only a few counts were recorded for this clone. The CDR3 DNA reads as TGTGCCACCAGCAGAGATCGGGGGTCGGAGCAGTACTTC. The encoded protein is CATSRDRGSEQYF. The rearrangement uses TRBV15 and TRBJ2-7; tentatively, D is TRBD2 (6 bases). Germline values: CDR1 LNHNV, CDR2 YYDKDF (reference sequence). This CDR3 has 13 amino acids. V lost 0 bases, J lost 7 bases, and 10 bases lay in between.

J is TRBJ1-1 and V is TRBV15; no reliable D call. The V and J ends lost 0 bases and 1 base respectively, with 12 bases between them. Germline-derived CDR1 and CDR2 are LNHNV and YYDKDF (reference sequence). The CDR3 runs 16 residues. This CDR3 reads CATSRELLAGNTEAFF. The CDR3 DNA sequence: TGTGCCACCAGCAGAGAACTCCTAGCGGGGAACACTGAAGCTTTCTTT.

The count of this clone is one. The chain joins TRBV6-1 to TRBJ2-3; a possible D gene is TRBD1 (5 bases). Trimming took off 5 bases at V and 3 bases at J, with 6 bases between the two ends. The CDR3 is 12 residues long. Germline V lookup: CDR1 MNHNS, CDR2 SASEGT. In nucleotides, the CDR3 is TGTGCCAGCAGTCCAGGGACAGATACGCAGTATTTT. Translation gives CASSPGTDTQYF.

This chain links TRBV5-6 with TRBJ2-5; D is unclear. CDR3 length: 13 amino acids. The V end was cut by 0 bases, the J end by 5 bases, with 8 bases between. Germline values: CDR1 SGHDT, CDR2 YYEEEE. The CDR3 region is CASSLGTGETQYF. CDR3 in DNA: TGTGCCAGCAGCTTGGGCACCGGTGAGACCCAGTACTTC.

In this sample, this clone turned up a few times. This chain links TRBV2 with TRBJ2-2, with TRBD1 matching 10 bases. This CDR3 contains 14 residues. The V and J ends lost 4 bases and 5 bases, in that order; junction bases with no gene match: 1. CDR1 and CDR2 (germline): SNHLY, FYNNEI. CDR3 in amino acids: CASSGDRGTGELFF. The CDR3 DNA sequence: TGTGCCAGCAGTGGGGACAGGGGTACCGGGGAGCTGTTTTTT.

The table lists this clone with a few counts. The chain employs TRBV11-2 and TRBJ2-7; tentative D call: TRBD2 (6 bases). There are 13 residues in the CDR3. CDR1 is SGHAT, CDR2 FQNNGV, per germline. V was cut by 5 bases and J by 9 bases, with 17 bases left in between. CDR3 loop: CASSLDPGRGQYF. The CDR3 DNA reads TGTGCCAGCAGCCTCGACCCAGGGCGGGGGCAGTACTTC.

This clone was counted only a few times. The rearrangement joins TRBV4-1 to TRBJ2-4, with 7 bases matching TRBD1. The CDR3 covers 16 residues. Germline V gene sequence: CDR1 MGHRA, CDR2 YSYEKL. Trimming removed 1 base from V and 1 base from J; junction bases left unmatched: 4. The CDR3 bases are TGCGCCAGCAGCCAAGGACAGGGACGGGCCAAAAACATTCAGTACTTC. It translates to CASSQGQGRAKNIQYF.

The chain employs TRBV5-4 and TRBJ2-5; possible D gene TRBD2, 7 bases. V lost 4 bases to trimming and J lost 8 bases, with 9 bases between them. The length of the CDR3 is 11 residues. CDR1 and CDR2 from the germline V gene are SGHNT and YYREEE (reference sequence). This CDR3 is CASSGGGTQYF. The CDR3 coding sequence is TGTGCCAGCAGCGGGGGGGGCACCCAGTACTTC.

In this sample, this clone turned up a few times. The chain carries TRBV28 and TRBJ2-7, with unresolved D. The germline V gene encodes CDR1 MDHEN and CDR2 SYDVKM. Trimming removed 4 bases at V and 0 bases at J, with 13 bases between. There are 15 residues in the CDR3. CDR3 DNA: TGTGCCAGCAGTTCCGAGACTGCTAGCTCCTACGAGCAGTACTTC. Encoded protein: CASSSETASSYEQYF.

The rearrangement uses TRBV10-3 and TRBJ2-5; TRBD2 agrees at 10 bases. The CDR3 is 14 amino acids. Germline CDR1 and CDR2: ENHRY and SYGVKD. The V gene end was trimmed by 5 bases and the J gene end by 5 bases; junction bases not matched to a gene: 5. CDR3 nucleotide sequence: TGTGCCATCAGTAGCGGGGGGGCCAGGGAGACCCAGTACTTC. Translating it yields CAISSGGARETQYF.

This clone was detected only a few times. CDR3 in DNA: TGTGCCAGCAGTTATAGGGGGTCACCCCTCCACTTT. It specifies CASSYRGSPLHF. The chain couples TRBV6-5 to TRBJ1-6, with D possibly TRBD1 on 6 matching bases. Germline V lookup: CDR1 MNHEY, CDR2 SVGAGI. The CDR3 is 12 residues long. V lost 3 bases and J 10 bases, leaving 7 bases between the germline ends.

This clone came up a few times. CDR3 DNA: TGTGCCAGCAGCCTTGGACACAGCCAAGGCCTACAAGAGACCCAGTACTTC. It codes for CASSLGHSQGLQETQYF. V gene TRBV4-2 combines with J gene TRBJ2-5, with a weak D call TRBD1 (5 bases). The CDR3 has 17 amino acids. The germline V and J ends were trimmed by 4 bases and 2 bases, with 20 bases remaining between them. Germline-derived CDR1 and CDR2 are LGHNA and YNFKEQ.

V and J are TRBV28 and TRBJ2-3, with 9 bases identical to TRBD2. V dropped 5 bases and J dropped 5; count of bases not matched to a gene: 11. This CDR3 is 16 amino acids long. The V gene's germline CDR1 is MDHEN and CDR2 SYDVKM. The CDR3 DNA is TGTGCCAGCAGTCGCAGCGGGGGGTCATATTTAGATACGCAGTATTTT. This translates into CASSRSGGSYLDTQYF.

J is TRBJ2-5 and V is TRBV11-2, with TRBD2 matching over 13 bases. This CDR3 contains 16 residues. Germline V gene lookup returns CDR1 SGHAT and CDR2 FQNNGV. V trimming: 6 bases; J trimming: 3 bases; junction bases outside the gene matches: 7. Here the CDR3 reads CASRETGLAGEETQYF. CDR3 coding DNA: TGTGCCAGCAGAGAAACAGGACTAGCGGGGGAAGAGACCCAGTACTTC.

The chain carries TRBV5-1 and TRBJ2-1, with TRBD2 matching over 8 bases. Germline V gene data show CDR1 as SGHRS and CDR2 as YFSETQ. Trimming cost V 0 bases and J 7 bases; bases outside gene matches: 6. This CDR3 is 15 amino acids long. The CDR3 loop reads CASSLVPGGGNEQFF. CDR3 sequence (DNA): TGCGCCAGCAGCTTGGTCCCCGGGGGGGGGAATGAGCAGTTCTTC.